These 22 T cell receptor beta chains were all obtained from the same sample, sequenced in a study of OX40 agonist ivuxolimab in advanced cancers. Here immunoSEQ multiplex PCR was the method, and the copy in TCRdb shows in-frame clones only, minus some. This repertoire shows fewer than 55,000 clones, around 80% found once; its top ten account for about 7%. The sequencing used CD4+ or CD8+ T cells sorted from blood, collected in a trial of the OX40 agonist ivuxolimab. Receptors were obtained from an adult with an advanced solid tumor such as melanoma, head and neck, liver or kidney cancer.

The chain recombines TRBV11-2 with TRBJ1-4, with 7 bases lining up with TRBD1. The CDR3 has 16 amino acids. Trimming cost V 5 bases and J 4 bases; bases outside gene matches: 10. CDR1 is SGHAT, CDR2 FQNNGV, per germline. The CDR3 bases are TGTGCCAGCAGCCGAACAGGGGCCGGCTATAATGAAAAACTGTTTTTT. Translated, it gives CASSRTGAGYNEKLFF.

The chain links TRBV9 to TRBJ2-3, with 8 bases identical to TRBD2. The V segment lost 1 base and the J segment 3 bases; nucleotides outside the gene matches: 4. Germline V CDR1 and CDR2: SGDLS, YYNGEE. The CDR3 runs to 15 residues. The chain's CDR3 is CASSVSGSGTDTQYF. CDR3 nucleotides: TGTGCCAGCAGCGTAAGCGGGAGTGGAACAGATACGCAGTATTTT.

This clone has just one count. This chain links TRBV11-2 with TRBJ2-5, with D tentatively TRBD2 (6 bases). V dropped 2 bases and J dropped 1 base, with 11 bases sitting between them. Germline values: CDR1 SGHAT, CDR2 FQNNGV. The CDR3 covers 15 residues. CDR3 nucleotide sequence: TGTGCCAGCAGCTTAAGCCTGGGACTCCAAGAGACCCAGTACTTC. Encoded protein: CASSLSLGLQETQYF.

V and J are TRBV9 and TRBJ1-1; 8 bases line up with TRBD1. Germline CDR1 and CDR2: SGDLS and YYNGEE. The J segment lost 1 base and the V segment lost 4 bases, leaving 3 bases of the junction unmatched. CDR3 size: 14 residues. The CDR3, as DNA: TGTGCCAGCAGCTTGGGGACAGGGAACACTGAAGCTTTCTTT. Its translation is CASSLGTGNTEAFF.

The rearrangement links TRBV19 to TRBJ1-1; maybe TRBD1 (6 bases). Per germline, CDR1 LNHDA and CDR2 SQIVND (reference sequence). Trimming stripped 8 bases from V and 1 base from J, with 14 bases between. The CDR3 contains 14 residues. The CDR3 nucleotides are TGTGCCAGTCAAACGACAGGAGCGAACACTGAAGCTTTCTTT. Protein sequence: CASQTTGANTEAFF.

CDR3 region: CASSNQQAQETQYF. Written as DNA, the CDR3 is TGTGCCAGCAGCAACCAACAGGCCCAAGAGACCCAGTACTTC. This chain uses TRBV5-6 with TRBJ2-5; a possible D gene is TRBD1 (5 bases). The CDR3 length is 14 residues. Germline V gives CDR1 SGHDT, CDR2 YYEEEE. Trimming took off 4 bases at V and 1 base at J, with 11 bases between the two ends.

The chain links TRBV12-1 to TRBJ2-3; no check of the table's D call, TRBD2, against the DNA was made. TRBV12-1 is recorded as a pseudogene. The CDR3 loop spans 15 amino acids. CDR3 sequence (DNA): TGTGCCAGCAGCCAAAGCGGGAGGGGGGAAGATACGCAGTATTTT. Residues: CASSQSGRGEDTQYF.

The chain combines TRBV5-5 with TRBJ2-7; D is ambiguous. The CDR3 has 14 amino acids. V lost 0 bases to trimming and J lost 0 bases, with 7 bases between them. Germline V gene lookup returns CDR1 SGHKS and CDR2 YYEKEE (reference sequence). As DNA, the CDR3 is TGTGCCAGCAGCTTGGACATGGTCTCCTACGAGCAGTACTTC. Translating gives CASSLDMVSYEQYF.

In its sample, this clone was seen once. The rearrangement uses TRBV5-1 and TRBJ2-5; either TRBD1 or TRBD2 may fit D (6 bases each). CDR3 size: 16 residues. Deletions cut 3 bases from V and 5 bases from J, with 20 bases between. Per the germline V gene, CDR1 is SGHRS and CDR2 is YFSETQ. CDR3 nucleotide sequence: TGCGCCAGCAGCTGGAACCCACAGGGAGGCGATGAGACCCAGTACTTC. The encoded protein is CASSWNPQGGDETQYF.

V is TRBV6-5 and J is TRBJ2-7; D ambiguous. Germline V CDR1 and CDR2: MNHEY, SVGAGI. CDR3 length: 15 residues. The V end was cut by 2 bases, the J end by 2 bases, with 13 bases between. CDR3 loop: CASSYVGGSAYEQYF. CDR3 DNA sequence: TGTGCCAGCAGTTACGTTGGCGGATCGGCCTACGAGCAGTACTTC.

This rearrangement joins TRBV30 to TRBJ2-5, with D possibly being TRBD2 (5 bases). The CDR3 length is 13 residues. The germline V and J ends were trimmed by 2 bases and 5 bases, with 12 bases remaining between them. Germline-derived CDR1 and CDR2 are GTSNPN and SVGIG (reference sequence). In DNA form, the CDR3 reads TGTGCCTGGAGTAAGAGACTAAGGGAGACCCAGTACTTC. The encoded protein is CAWSKRLRETQYF.

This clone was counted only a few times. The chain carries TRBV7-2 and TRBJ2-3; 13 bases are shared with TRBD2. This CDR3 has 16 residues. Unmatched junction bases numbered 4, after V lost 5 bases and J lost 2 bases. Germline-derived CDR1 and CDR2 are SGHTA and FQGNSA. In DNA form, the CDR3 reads TGTGCCAGCAGCCAAGGGACTAGCGGGGCCACAGATACGCAGTATTTT. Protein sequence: CASSQGTSGATDTQYF.

The CDR3 protein is CAWDIRGDEQYF. In DNA form, the CDR3 reads TGTGCCTGGGATATCAGGGGGGACGAGCAGTACTTC. This chain links TRBV30 with TRBJ2-7; D might be TRBD1 (7 bases). This CDR3 contains 12 residues. Trimming removed 5 bases at V and 5 bases at J, with 13 bases between. Germline V gene data show CDR1 as GTSNPN and CDR2 as SVGIG (reference sequence).

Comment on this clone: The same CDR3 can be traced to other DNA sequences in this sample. The CDR3 DNA sequence: TGCGCCAGCAGCTTGCCGGGGGAAGAGACCCAGTACTTC. Its translation: CASSLPGEETQYF. V and J are TRBV5-1 and TRBJ2-5, with D perhaps matching TRBD2 (6 bases). This CDR3 spans 13 amino acids. Germline CDR1 reads SGHRS; CDR2 reads YFSETQ. V was trimmed by 1 base and J by 3 bases, leaving 7 bases between them.

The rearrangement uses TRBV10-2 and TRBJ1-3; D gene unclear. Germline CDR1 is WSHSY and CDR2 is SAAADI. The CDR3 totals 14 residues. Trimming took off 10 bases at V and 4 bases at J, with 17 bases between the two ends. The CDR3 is CATPSERQGNTIYF. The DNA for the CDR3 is TGCGCCACCCCTAGCGAGCGCCAGGGAAACACCATATATTTT.

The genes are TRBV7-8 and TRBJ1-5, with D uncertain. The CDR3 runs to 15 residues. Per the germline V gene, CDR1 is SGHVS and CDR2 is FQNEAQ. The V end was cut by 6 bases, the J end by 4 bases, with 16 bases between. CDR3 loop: CASRLLPTENQPQHF. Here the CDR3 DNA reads TGTGCCAGCAGACTACTCCCGACGGAGAATCAGCCCCAGCATTTT. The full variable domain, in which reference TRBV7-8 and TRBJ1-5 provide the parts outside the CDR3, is GAGVSQSPRYKVAKRGQDVALRCDPISGHVSLFWYQQALGQGPEFLTYFQNEAQLDKSGLPSDRFFAERPEGSVSTLKIQRTQQEDSAVYLCASRLLPTENQPQHFGDGTRLSIL.

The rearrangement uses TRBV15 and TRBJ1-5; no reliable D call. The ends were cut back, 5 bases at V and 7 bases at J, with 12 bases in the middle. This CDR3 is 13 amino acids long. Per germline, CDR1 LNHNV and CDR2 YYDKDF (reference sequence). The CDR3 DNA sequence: TGTGCCACCAGCCCGGACGTGAGCCAGCCCCAGCATTTT. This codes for CATSPDVSQPQHF.

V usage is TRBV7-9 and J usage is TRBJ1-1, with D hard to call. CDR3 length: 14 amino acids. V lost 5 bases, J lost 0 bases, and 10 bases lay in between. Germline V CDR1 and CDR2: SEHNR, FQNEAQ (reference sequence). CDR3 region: CASSDRKLNTEAFF. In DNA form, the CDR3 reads TGTGCCAGCAGCGACCGGAAGTTGAACACTGAAGCTTTCTTT.

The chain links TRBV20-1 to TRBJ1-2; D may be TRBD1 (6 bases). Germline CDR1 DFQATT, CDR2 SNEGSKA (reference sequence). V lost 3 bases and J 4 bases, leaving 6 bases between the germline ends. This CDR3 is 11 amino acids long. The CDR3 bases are TGCAGTGCTAGGACAGGCTATGGCTACACCTTC. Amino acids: CSARTGYGYTF.

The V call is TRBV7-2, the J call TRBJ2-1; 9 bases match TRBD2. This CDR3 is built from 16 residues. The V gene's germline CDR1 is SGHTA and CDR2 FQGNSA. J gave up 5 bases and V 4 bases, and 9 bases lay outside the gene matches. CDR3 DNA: TGTGCCAGCAGCTCCCCCTTAGCGGGAGTGAACAATGAGCAGTTCTTC. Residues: CASSSPLAGVNNEQFF.

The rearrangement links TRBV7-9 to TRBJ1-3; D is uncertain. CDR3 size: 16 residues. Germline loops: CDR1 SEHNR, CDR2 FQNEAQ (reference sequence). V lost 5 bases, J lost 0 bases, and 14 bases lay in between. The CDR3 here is CASSPPRRYSGNTIYF. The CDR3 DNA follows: TGTGCCAGCAGCCCCCCCAGGCGCTACTCTGGAAACACCATATATTTT.

CDR3 amino acids: CASSPGPAIGTQYF. DNA for the CDR3: TGTGCCAGCAGCCCGGGGCCGGCTATCGGGACGCAGTATTTT. V gene TRBV5-6 combines with J gene TRBJ2-3; D assignment may be TRBD1 or TRBD2 (5 bases each). This CDR3 comprises 14 residues. Germline V gene sequence: CDR1 SGHDT, CDR2 YYEEEE. V shed 4 bases and J shed 9 bases, with 18 bases lying between them.